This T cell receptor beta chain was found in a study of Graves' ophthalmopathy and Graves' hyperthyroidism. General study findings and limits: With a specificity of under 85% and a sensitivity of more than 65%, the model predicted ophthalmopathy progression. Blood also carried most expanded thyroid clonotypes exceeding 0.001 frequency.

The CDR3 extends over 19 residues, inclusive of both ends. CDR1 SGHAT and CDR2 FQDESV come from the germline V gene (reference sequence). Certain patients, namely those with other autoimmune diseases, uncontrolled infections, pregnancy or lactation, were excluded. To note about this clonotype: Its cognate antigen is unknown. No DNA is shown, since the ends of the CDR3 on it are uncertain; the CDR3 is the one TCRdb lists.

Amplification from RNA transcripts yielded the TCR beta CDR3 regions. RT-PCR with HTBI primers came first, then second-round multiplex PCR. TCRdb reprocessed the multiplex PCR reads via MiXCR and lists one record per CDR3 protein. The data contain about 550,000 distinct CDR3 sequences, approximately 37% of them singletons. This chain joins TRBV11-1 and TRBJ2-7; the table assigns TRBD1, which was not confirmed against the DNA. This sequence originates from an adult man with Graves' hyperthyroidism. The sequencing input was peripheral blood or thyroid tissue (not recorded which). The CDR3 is CASSFYICSARSGGETQYF.